These T cell receptor beta chains were read from a single sample in a study of blood T cell repertoires in COVID-19. TCRdb's table, derived via immunoSEQ multiplex PCR, lists solely in-frame clones and lacks some. The profile covers roughly 150,000 clones, with 88% appearing a single time and 2% to 2.5% taken by the ten largest. Sequencing was performed on peripheral blood. The receptor source for this set is a man aged 45-60 years who had recovered from COVID-19. Both conserved end residues are part of each CDR3. D genes are given only for firm matches. Size is stated for part of the rows, as once, few or many counts, or as a class when the clone is expanded.

>NA|TRBV4-3|NA|TRBJ2-3
CASSSRTNPTDTQYF
TGCGCCAGCAGCTCCCGGACTAACCCCACAGATACGCAGTATTTT
>NA|TRBV19|NA|TRBJ1-1
CASSSRDTAQGTEAFF
TGTGCCAGTAGTTCCCGGGACACGGCTCAAGGCACTGAAGCTTTCTTT
>once|TRBV3-1/TRBV3-2|TRBD2|TRBJ2-7
CASSQASGSSYEQYF
TGTGCCAGCAGCCAAGCAAGCGGGAGCTCCTACGAGCAGTACTTC
>few|TRBV19|TRBD2|TRBJ2-7
CASAITGTTYEQYF
TGTGCCAGTGCGATTACCGGGACTACCTACGAGCAGTACTTC
>NA|TRBV9|NA|TRBJ2-1
CASSVGFRDTDNEQFF
TGTGCCAGCAGCGTAGGCTTCCGGGACACCGACAATGAGCAGTTCTTC
>NA|TRBV19|TRBD1|TRBJ1-2
CASYPGGAGGYTF
TGTGCCAGTTACCCAGGGGGAGCCGGTGGCTACACCTTC
>NA|TRBV28|TRBD1|TRBJ2-7
CASSGSGQGKVEQYF
TGTGCCAGCAGCGGGTCGGGACAGGGCAAGGTCGAGCAGTACTTC
>NA|TRBV7-2|TRBD2|TRBJ2-5
CASSLASGGANQETQYF
TGTGCCAGCAGCTTAGCGAGCGGGGGAGCAAACCAAGAGACCCAGTACTTC
>NA|TRBV14|NA|TRBJ1-2
CASSQTAGIGIHGYTF
TGTGCCAGCAGCCAGACAGCAGGAATAGGTATCCATGGCTACACCTTC
>NA|TRBV6-6|NA|TRBJ2-3
CASRVSGPRGDTQYF
TGTGCCAGCAGAGTATCGGGGCCCCGGGGGGATACGCAGTATTTT
>NA|TRBV27|TRBD2|TRBJ2-1
CATGRLSGSPSYNEQFF
TGTGCAACAGGACGTCTTAGCGGGAGTCCGTCCTACAATGAGCAGTTCTTC
>NA|TRBV27|TRBD2|TRBJ2-7
CASRGLAGGPREQYF
TGTGCCAGCAGGGGACTAGCGGGAGGGCCTAGGGAGCAGTACTTC
>NA|TRBV19|NA|TRBJ2-7
CASSIEAGYEQYF
TGTGCCAGTAGTATAGAGGCAGGGTACGAGCAGTACTTC
>once|TRBV6-1|NA|TRBJ2-7
CASSEVGLPSSQYF
TGTGCCAGCAGTGAAGTTGGGCTCCCAAGTTCGCAGTACTTC
>NA|TRBV7-9|TRBD2|TRBJ2-1
CASSPYSGRSGNEQFF
TGTGCCAGCAGTCCCTATAGCGGGAGGTCGGGCAATGAGCAGTTCTTC
>NA|TRBV7-9|NA|TRBJ2-7
CASSLTGYEQYF
TGTGCCAGCAGCTTGACGGGGTACGAGCAGTACTTC
>once|TRBV30|TRBD1|TRBJ2-1
CAWTARQGSYNEQFF
TGTGCCTGGACCGCAAGACAGGGGTCCTACAATGAGCAGTTCTTC
>once|TRBV11-2|TRBD2|TRBJ2-1
CATGGTSGGNEQFF
TGTGCCACCGGTGGAACTAGCGGGGGGAATGAGCAGTTCTTC
>NA|TRBV29-1|NA|TRBJ1-3
CSARTVTGNTIYF
TGCAGCGCCAGGACAGTGACTGGAAACACCATATATTTT
>NA|TRBV4-1|NA|TRBJ2-7
CASSQGQALSYEQYF
TGCGCCAGCAGCCAAGGCCAGGCCCTCTCCTACGAGCAGTACTTC
>NA|TRBV2|NA|TRBJ1-2
CASSERQGSGYTF
TGTGCCAGCAGTGAACGGCAGGGAAGCGGCTACACCTTC
>NA|TRBV18|NA|TRBJ1-4
CASSRRQGGEKLFF
TGTGCCAGCTCCAGACGCCAGGGAGGGGAAAAACTGTTTTTT
>NA|TRBV19|TRBD1|TRBJ2-4
CASSIPGTVKNIQYF
TGTGCCAGTAGTATTCCCGGGACAGTGAAAAACATTCAGTACTTC
>NA|TRBV7-8|TRBD2|TRBJ2-3
CASSAAGTSGWIGTDTQYF
TGTGCCAGCAGCGCGGCCGGGACTAGCGGGTGGATTGGGACAGATACGCAGTATTTT
>NA|TRBV19|NA|TRBJ1-1
CASSPTRGTEAFF
TGTGCCAGTAGCCCTACAAGGGGCACTGAAGCTTTCTTT
>NA|TRBV28|NA|TRBJ2-3
CASSFRGSGTTQYF
TGTGCCAGCAGTTTCAGGGGCAGTGGGACCACGCAGTATTTT
>NA|TRBV27|NA|TRBJ2-1
CASSLFRGRVDEQFF
TGTGCCAGCAGTTTATTCAGGGGTAGAGTCGATGAGCAGTTCTTC
>NA|TRBV5-1|TRBD2|TRBJ2-7
CASSTGGGVSYEQYF
TGCGCCAGCAGCACCGGGGGGGGCGTTTCCTACGAGCAGTACTTC